This T cell receptor beta chain emerged from a study of regulatory T cells in long-lasting Graves disease. This clonotype was observed at least ten times. Its antigen is still unknown. Time point noted: newly diagnosed GD, antithyroid drugs for less than 3 months. PBMCs were the source of the RNA used for TCR sequencing. American Thyroid Association guidelines served as the basis for diagnosing Graves' disease. This CDR3 has 14 residues. Germline CDR1 LGHDT, CDR2 YNNKEL (reference sequence). The ends were cut back, 4 bases at V and 0 bases at J, with 7 bases in the middle. Study findings and constraints: Persistent disease showed a preference for TRBV28, TRBJ1-2 and TRBJ2-5.

The authors built TCR beta libraries using iRepertoire HTBI primers and Arm-PCR of CDR3 regions. TCRdb independently ran MiXCR on the multiplex PCR reads; one entry per CDR3 protein. The repertoire includes under 450,000 distinct CDR3 sequences, about 17% of them detected once, and about 19% sits in the top ten. These data also featured in a second study, about T cells in Graves' hyperthyroidism and ophthalmopathy. That source notes: It was uncontrolled infection, other autoimmune disease, pregnancy or lactation that excluded patients. An initial round of RT-PCR targeting the TCR CDR3 relied on the HTBI primer set.

The chain employs TRBV3-1 and TRBJ1-5; no definite D call. Sequencing used peripheral blood mononuclear cells (PBMCs), obtained at new diagnosis, from a patient treated with antithyroid drugs. The receptor's source is a woman aged 18 to 35 with Graves disease. CDR3 loop: CASSPRTSNQPQHF. CDR3 in DNA: TGTGCCAGCAGCCCAAGGACTAGCAATCAGCCCCAGCATTTT.